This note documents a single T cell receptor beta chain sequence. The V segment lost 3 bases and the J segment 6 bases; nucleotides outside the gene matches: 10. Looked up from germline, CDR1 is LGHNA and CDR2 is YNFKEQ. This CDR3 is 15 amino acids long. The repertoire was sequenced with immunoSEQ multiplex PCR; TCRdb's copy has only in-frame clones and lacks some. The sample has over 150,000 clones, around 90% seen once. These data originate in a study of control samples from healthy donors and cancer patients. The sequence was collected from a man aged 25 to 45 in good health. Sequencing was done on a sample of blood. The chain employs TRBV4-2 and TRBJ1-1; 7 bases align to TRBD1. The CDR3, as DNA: TGTGCCAGCAGCCAGGAAACAGGGGCTCCTGCTGAAGCTTTCTTT. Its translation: CASSQETGAPAEAFF.